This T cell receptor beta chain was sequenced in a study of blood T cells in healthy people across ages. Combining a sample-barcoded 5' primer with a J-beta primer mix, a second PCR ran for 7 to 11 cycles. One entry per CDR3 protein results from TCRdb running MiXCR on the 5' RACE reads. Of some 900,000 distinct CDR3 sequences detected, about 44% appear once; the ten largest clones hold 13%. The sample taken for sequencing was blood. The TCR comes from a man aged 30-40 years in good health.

CDR3 coding DNA: TGTGCCAGCAGTTACTCAAACAGGCACCACACCAACTATGGCTACACCTTC. Protein product: CASSYSNRHHTNYGYTF. The chain combines TRBV6-5 with TRBJ1-2, with D perhaps matching TRBD1 (5 bases). Germline V gives CDR1 MNHEY, CDR2 SVGAGI. The germline V and J ends were trimmed by 0 bases and 2 bases, with 16 bases remaining between them. The CDR3 is 17 amino acids.